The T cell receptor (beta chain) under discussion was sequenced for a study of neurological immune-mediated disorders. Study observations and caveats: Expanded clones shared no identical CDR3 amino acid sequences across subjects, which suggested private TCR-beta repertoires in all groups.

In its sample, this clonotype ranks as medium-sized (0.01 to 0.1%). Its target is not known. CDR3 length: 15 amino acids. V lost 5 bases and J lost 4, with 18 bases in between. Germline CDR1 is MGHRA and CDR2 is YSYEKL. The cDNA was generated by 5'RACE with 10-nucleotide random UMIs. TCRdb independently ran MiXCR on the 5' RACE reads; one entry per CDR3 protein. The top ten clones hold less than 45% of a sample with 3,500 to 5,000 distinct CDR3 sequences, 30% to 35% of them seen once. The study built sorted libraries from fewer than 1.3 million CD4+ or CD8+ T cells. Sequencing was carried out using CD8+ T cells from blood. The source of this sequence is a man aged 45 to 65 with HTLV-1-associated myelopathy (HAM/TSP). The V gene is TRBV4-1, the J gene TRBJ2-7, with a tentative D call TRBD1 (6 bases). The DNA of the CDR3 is TGCGCCAGCAGCTCGCATCCCGGGACAACTTACGAGCAGTACTTC. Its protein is CASSSHPGTTYEQYF.